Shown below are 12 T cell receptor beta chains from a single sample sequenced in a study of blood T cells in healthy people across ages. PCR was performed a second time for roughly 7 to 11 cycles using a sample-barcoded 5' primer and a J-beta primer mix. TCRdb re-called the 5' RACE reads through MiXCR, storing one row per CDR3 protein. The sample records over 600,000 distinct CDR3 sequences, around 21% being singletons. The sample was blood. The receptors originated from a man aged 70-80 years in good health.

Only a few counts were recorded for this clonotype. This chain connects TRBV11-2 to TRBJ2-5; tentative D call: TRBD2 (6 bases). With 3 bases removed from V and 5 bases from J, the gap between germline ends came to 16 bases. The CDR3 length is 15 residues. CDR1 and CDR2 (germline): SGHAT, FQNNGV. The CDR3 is CASSFPGRQRETQYF. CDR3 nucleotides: TGTGCCAGCAGCTTCCCCGGGAGACAACGCGAGACCCAGTACTTC.

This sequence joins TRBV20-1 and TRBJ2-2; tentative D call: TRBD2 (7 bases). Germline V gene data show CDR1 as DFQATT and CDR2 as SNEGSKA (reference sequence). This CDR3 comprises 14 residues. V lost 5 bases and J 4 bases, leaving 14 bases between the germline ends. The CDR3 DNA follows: TGCAGTGCTGTCAGGGGAGGGTCCACCGGGGAGCTGTTTTTT. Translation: CSAVRGGSTGELFF.

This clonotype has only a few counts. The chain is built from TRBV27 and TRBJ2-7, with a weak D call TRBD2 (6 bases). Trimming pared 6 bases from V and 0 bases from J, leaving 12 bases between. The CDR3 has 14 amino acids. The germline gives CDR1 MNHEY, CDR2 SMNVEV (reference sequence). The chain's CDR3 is CASRAGSYSYEQYF. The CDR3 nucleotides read TGTGCCAGCAGGGCCGGGAGTTACTCCTACGAGCAGTACTTC.

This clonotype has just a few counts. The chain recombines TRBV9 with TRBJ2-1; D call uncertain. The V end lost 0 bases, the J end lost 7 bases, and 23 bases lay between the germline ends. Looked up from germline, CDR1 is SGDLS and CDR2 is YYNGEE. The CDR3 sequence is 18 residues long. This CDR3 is CASSVATQSRGLRNEQFF. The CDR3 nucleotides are TGTGCCAGCAGCGTAGCTACTCAGAGTAGAGGCCTTAGAAATGAGCAGTTCTTC.

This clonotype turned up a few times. The CDR3 protein is CASSQDNSGSEQYF. The DNA of the CDR3 is TGCGCCAGCAGCCAAGATAATAGCGGGAGCGAGCAGTACTTC. The chain is built from TRBV4-3 and TRBJ2-5, with 9 bases matching TRBD2. The end of the DNA is better explained by TRBJ2-7, so the J call may be wrong. There are 14 residues in the CDR3. The germline V gene has CDR1 LGHNA and CDR2 YSLEER.

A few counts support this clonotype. CDR3 coding DNA: TGTGCCAGTAAGCGAATAGCGGGAGGACAAGAGACCCAGTACTTC. It specifies CASKRIAGGQETQYF. This chain joins TRBV19 and TRBJ2-1; TRBD2 matches at 10 bases. The better agreement between TRBJ2-5 and the DNA end casts doubt on the J call. CDR1 is LNHDA and CDR2 is SQIVND in the germline V gene (reference sequence). The CDR3 sequence is 15 residues long.

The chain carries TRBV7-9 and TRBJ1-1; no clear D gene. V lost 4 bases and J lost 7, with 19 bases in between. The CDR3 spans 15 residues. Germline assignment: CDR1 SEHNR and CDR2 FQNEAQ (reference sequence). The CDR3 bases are TGTGCCAGCAGCTCCCCCGCCGCCGGGGATCTTGAAGCTTTCTTT. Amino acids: CASSSPAAGDLEAFF. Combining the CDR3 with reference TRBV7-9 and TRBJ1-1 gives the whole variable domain DTGVSQNPRHKITKRGQNVTFRCDPISEHNRLYWYRQTLGQGPEFLTYFQNEAQLEKSRLLSDRFSAERPKGSFSTLEIQRTEQGDSAMYLCASSSPAAGDLEAFFGQGTRLTVV.

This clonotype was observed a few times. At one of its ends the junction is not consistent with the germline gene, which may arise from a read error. DNA of the CDR3: TGCAGTGCCCCTCGGGGCCTAGCCAAAAGCATTCAGTACTTC. The encoded protein is CSAPRGLAKSIQYF. V usage is TRBV20-1 and J usage is TRBJ2-4; D may correspond to TRBD1 or TRBD2 (5 bases each). Germline CDR1 reads DFQATT; CDR2 reads SNEGSKA (reference sequence). The length of the CDR3 is 14 residues.

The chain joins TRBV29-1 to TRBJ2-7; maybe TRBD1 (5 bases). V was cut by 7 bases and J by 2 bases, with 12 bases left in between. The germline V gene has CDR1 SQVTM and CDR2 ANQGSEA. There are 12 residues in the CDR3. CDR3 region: CSALTDTYEQYF. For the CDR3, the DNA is TGCAGCGCCCTGACAGACACCTACGAGCAGTACTTC.

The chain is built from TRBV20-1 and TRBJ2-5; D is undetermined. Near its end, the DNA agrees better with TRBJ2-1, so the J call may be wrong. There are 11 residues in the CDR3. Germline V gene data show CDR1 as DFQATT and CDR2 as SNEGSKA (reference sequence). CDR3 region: CSASNNNEQFF. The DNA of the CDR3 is TGCAGTGCTAGTAATAACAATGAGCAGTTCTTC.

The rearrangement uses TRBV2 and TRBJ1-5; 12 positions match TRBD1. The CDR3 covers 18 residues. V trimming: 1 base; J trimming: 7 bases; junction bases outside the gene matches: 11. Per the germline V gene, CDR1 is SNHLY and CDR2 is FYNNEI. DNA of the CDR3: TGTGCCAGCAGTGAAGTGGTTGGGGACAGGGGGCTCAAACAGCCCCAGCATTTT. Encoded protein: CASSEVVGDRGLKQPQHF.

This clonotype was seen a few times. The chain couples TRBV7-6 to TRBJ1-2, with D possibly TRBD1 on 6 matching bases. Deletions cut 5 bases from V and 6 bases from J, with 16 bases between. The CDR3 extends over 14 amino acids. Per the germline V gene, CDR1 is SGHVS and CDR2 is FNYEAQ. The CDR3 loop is CASSVATGSHGYTF. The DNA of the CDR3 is TGTGCCAGCAGCGTGGCAACAGGGAGTCATGGCTACACCTTC.